The 16 T cell receptor beta chains below come from one sample, sequenced in a study of blood T cell repertoires in COVID-19. Sequencing was performed with immunoSEQ multiplex PCR; in TCRdb, only in-frame clones are kept and a portion is missing. The table lists around 200,000 clones, 75% to 90% of them singletons. Sequences were obtained from PBMCs or T cells enriched from blood (not recorded which). All receptors come from a man aged 35-49 years who had recovered from COVID-19.

This clone was seen a handful of times. V gene TRBV7-6 combines with J gene TRBJ1-2, with a possible D match to TRBD1 (6 bases). This CDR3 is 14 amino acids long. Germline lookup yields CDR1 SGHVS and CDR2 FNYEAQ. Between the trimmed V and J ends, which lost 5 bases and 2 bases, there was a span of 12 bases. CDR3 region: CASSPEQGNYGYTF. As DNA, the CDR3 is TGTGCCAGCAGCCCTGAACAGGGCAACTATGGCTACACCTTC.

This chain links TRBV7-9 with TRBJ1-1; possible D gene TRBD1, 5 bases. V was trimmed by 5 bases and J by 7 bases, leaving 11 bases between them. The CDR3 is 12 residues long. CDR1 is SEHNR and CDR2 is FQNEAQ in the germline V gene (reference sequence). CDR3 DNA: TGTGCCAGCAGCCCCCCGGGGGATGAAGCTTTCTTT. Residues: CASSPPGDEAFF.

The rearrangement links TRBV5-1 to TRBJ1-1; D possibly corresponds to TRBD1 (5 bases). CDR3 size: 13 residues. Between the trimmed V and J ends, which lost 0 bases and 8 bases, there was a span of 11 bases. CDR1 SGHRS and CDR2 YFSETQ come from the germline V gene. This CDR3 reads CASSLAGGGEAFF. The CDR3 region has the DNA TGCGCCAGCAGCTTGGCCGGGGGAGGAGAAGCTTTCTTT. The complete variable domain, with remaining parts taken from reference TRBV5-1 and TRBJ1-1, reads KAGVTQTPRYLIKTRGQQVTLSCSPISGHRSVSWYQQTPGQGLQFLFEYFSETQRNKGNFPGRFSGRQFSNSRSEMNVSTLELGDSALYLCASSLAGGGEAFFGQGTRLTVV.

This clone was picked up one time. This chain uses TRBV10-3 with TRBJ2-1; 12 positions match TRBD2. Germline trimming cut 2 bases from V and 6 bases from J; bases unmatched to any gene: 8. The CDR3 extends over 17 amino acids. The V gene's germline CDR1 is ENHRY and CDR2 SYGVKD. The CDR3 sequence: CAISETTLAGGGNEQFF. The CDR3 nucleotides read TGTGCCATCAGTGAGACTACACTAGCGGGAGGAGGCAATGAGCAGTTCTTC.

The V gene is TRBV18, the J gene TRBJ2-1; a weak D match, TRBD2 (6 bases). CDR3 size: 15 residues. The V gene's germline CDR1 is KGHSH and CDR2 LQKENI. V was trimmed by 2 bases and J by 4 bases, leaving 12 bases between them. The chain's CDR3 is CASSPYSGAYNEQFF. The CDR3 DNA reads as TGTGCCAGCTCACCATATTCGGGAGCTTACAATGAGCAGTTCTTC.

With respect to this clone: One junction end does not reproduce the germline sequence, and a read error may be involved. V usage is TRBV12-3 or TRBV12-4 and J usage is TRBJ2-6; D might be TRBD2 (5 bases). The length of the CDR3 is 12 residues. CDR3 sequence: CASRPFGVPAVF. As DNA, the CDR3 is TGTGCCAGCAGGCCCTTCGGGGTCCCCGCTGTTTTC.

DNA for the CDR3: TGTGCCAGCAACCTAGGACAGGGCCACGAGCAGTACTTC. Translating gives CASNLGQGHEQYF. The chain combines TRBV12-3 or TRBV12-4 with TRBJ2-7; 8 bases agree with TRBD1. CDR3 length equals 13 residues. Trimming cost V 7 bases and J 5 bases; bases outside gene matches: 7.

The genes are TRBV12-5 and TRBJ1-5; D gene unclear. V lost 5 bases and J lost 0, with 14 bases in between. The CDR3 extends over 16 amino acids. Germline CDR1 is LGHNT and CDR2 is FRNRAP. CDR3 region: CASGTSTEYSNQPQHF. DNA of the CDR3: TGTGCTAGTGGTACATCGACGGAGTATAGCAATCAGCCCCAGCATTTT.

V and J are TRBV4-2 and TRBJ1-6; D may be TRBD1 (5 bases). This CDR3 is 14 amino acids long. Germline assignment: CDR1 LGHNA and CDR2 YNFKEQ. Trimming took off 0 bases at V and 8 bases at J, with 8 bases between the two ends. The CDR3 region has the DNA TGTGCCAGCAGCCAAGATTGGGGGGATTCACCCCTCCACTTT. It translates to CASSQDWGDSPLHF.

The V call is TRBV11-3, the J call TRBJ2-2; tentative D call: TRBD1 (5 bases). This CDR3 comprises 13 residues. The V end was cut by 3 bases, the J end by 7 bases, with 9 bases between. The germline V gene has CDR1 SGHNT and CDR2 YENEEA. Here the CDR3 DNA reads TGTGCCAGCAGCTTTCAGGGTAGCGGGGAGCTGTTTTTT. It is translated as CASSFQGSGELFF.

J is TRBJ1-4 and V is TRBV10-2, with D possibly TRBD1 on 5 matching bases. V lost 3 bases and J lost 14, with 13 bases in between. The CDR3 length is 12 residues. CDR1 WSHSY and CDR2 SAAADI come from the germline V gene. CDR3 DNA sequence: TGCGCCAGCAGTGATGGGGCCCGACCGCTGTTTTTT. The encoded protein is CASSDGARPLFF.

The rearrangement uses TRBV30 and TRBJ1-1; 8 nucleotides align to TRBD1. V lost 0 bases and J lost 3; bases outside the gene matches: 6. This CDR3 has 15 amino acids. Germline loops: CDR1 GTSNPN, CDR2 SVGIG (reference sequence). The CDR3 is CAWSVWGTGDTEAFF. In DNA form, the CDR3 reads TGTGCCTGGAGTGTCTGGGGGACAGGAGACACTGAAGCTTTCTTT. The full variable domain, in which reference TRBV30 and TRBJ1-1 provide the parts outside the CDR3, is SQTIHQWPATLVQPVGSPLSLECTVEGTSNPNLYWYRQAAGRGLQLLFYSVGIGQISSEVPQNLSASRPQDRQFILSSKKLLLSDSGFYLCAWSVWGTGDTEAFFGQGTRLTVV.

The CDR3 nucleotides read TGTGCCAGCAGTGAAAGCGGGGGAAACTATGGCTACACCTTC. Translating it yields CASSESGGNYGYTF. This rearrangement joins TRBV6-1 to TRBJ1-2, with D perhaps matching TRBD1 (5 bases). The CDR3 has 14 residues. The V gene lost 2 bases and the J gene lost 2 bases, with 9 bases spanning the gap. In germline, CDR1 is MNHNS, CDR2 SASEGT.

This clone has only one observation. This chain links TRBV28 with TRBJ1-1, with TRBD1 matching over 7 bases. The germline V gene encodes CDR1 MDHEN and CDR2 SYDVKM. V shed 3 bases and J 12 bases; nucleotides not matched to a gene: 10. There are 13 residues in the CDR3. Here the CDR3 reads CASSFPRGQRTFF. The CDR3 DNA sequence: TGTGCCAGCAGTTTTCCGAGGGGGCAGAGAACTTTCTTT.

The chain carries TRBV15 and TRBJ2-1; D is possibly TRBD1 (5 bases). V was pared by 0 bases and J by 5 bases, with 17 bases between. The germline V gene encodes CDR1 LNHNV and CDR2 YYDKDF (reference sequence). CDR3 length: 17 residues. CDR3 sequence reads: CATSRDSGQGADNEQFF. For the CDR3, the DNA is TGTGCCACCAGCAGAGATTCCGGCCAGGGCGCGGACAATGAGCAGTTCTTC.

The V call is TRBV28, the J call TRBJ1-3; D not resolved. There are 12 residues in the CDR3. Germline lookup yields CDR1 MDHEN and CDR2 SYDVKM. V was pared by 3 bases and J by 4 bases, with 4 bases between. The CDR3 protein is CASSFLGNTIYF. CDR3 sequence (DNA): TGTGCCAGCAGTTTTCTGGGAAACACCATATATTTT.